The sequence of this T cell receptor beta chain was determined in a study of PD-L1 blockade in urothelial cancer. Concerning this clone itself: Antigen specificity is unknown.

Time point defined: pretreatment peripheral blood. Sequenced by immunoSEQ multiplex PCR; TCRdb stores in-frame clones only, minus some. Here the sample spans tens of thousands of clones, about 90% being singletons. Study-wide results and caveats: Tumor-associated TCR clones expanded more in blood at 3 weeks in patients with durable benefit.

V lost 8 bases to trimming and J lost 3 bases, with 10 bases between them. This CDR3 has 13 amino acids. Germline V gives CDR1 SNHLY, CDR2 FYNNEI. The sample here was PBMCs, taken around atezolizumab (anti-PD-L1) treatment. The rearrangement joins TRBV2 to TRBJ1-4; tentatively, D is TRBD1 (5 bases). The receptor comes from a man in his sixties with urothelial cancer. The CDR3 sequence: CASGGEANEKLFF. In nucleotides, the CDR3 is TGTGCCAGCGGGGGGGAGGCTAATGAAAAACTGTTTTTT.